Presented here are 28 T cell receptor beta chains from one specimen sequenced in a study of T cells in Graves' hyperthyroidism and ophthalmopathy. Researchers amplified the TCR beta CDR3 regions from RNA transcripts. HTBI primers drove first-round RT-PCR of the TCR CDR3. MiXCR was run by TCRdb on the multiplex PCR reads, yielding one entry per CDR3 protein. The sample contains approximately 330,000 distinct CDR3 sequences, about 21% of which appear only once. Source material: blood. These receptors originate from a woman between 45 and 65 years old with Graves' hyperthyroidism.

This clonotype was seen more than once but under ten times. The junction departs from the called germline gene at one end, perhaps through a read error. The chain combines TRBV30 with TRBJ2-7; TRBD1 matches 9 bases. The CDR3 extends over 13 amino acids. Germline CDR1 reads GTSNPN; CDR2 reads SVGIG (reference sequence). In DNA, the CDR3 is TGTGCCGGGAGGACAGGGGCGGCCTACGAGCAGTACTTC. It encodes CAGRTGAAYEQYF.

The V and J genes are TRBV20-1 and TRBJ1-2, with D possibly being TRBD1 (5 bases). CDR3 size: 12 residues. The V and J ends lost 5 bases and 4 bases respectively, with 11 bases between them. Per germline, CDR1 DFQATT and CDR2 SNEGSKA (reference sequence). The CDR3 loop reads CSARQGLYGYTF. The CDR3 nucleotides read TGCAGTGCTCGCCAGGGACTCTATGGCTACACCTTC.

This chain connects TRBV19 to TRBJ1-2; 9 bases map to TRBD1. CDR1 is LNHDA and CDR2 is SQIVND in the germline V gene (reference sequence). There are 15 residues in the CDR3. The ends lost 5 bases at V and 4 bases at J; junction bases unmatched: 8. CDR3 nucleotide sequence: TGTGCCAGTAGTCTGGACAGGGGATTACCCTATGGCTACACCTTC. Its protein product is CASSLDRGLPYGYTF.

This clonotype was observed at least ten times. V gene TRBV7-8 combines with J gene TRBJ2-3; no clear D. Trimming cost V 1 base and J 2 bases, with 7 bases left between them. The germline gives CDR1 SGHVS, CDR2 FQNEAQ. The CDR3 spans 14 residues. This CDR3 reads CASSLESTTDTQYF. The CDR3, as DNA: TGTGCCAGCAGCTTAGAGTCGACCACAGATACGCAGTATTTT.

The chain recombines TRBV18 with TRBJ2-1; D might be TRBD2 (5 bases). V was pared by 0 bases and J by 2 bases, with 5 bases between. Germline CDR1 reads KGHSH; CDR2 reads LQKENI. The CDR3 is 14 residues long. The CDR3 reads CASSPPRAYNEQFF. CDR3 DNA sequence: TGTGCCAGCTCACCACCGCGGGCCTACAATGAGCAGTTCTTC.

This clonotype was recorded many times. The genes are TRBV6-2 or TRBV6-3 and TRBJ2-1; possible D gene TRBD1, 6 bases. The CDR3 is 16 residues long. V lost 1 base, J lost 0 bases, and 10 bases lay in between. Germline V CDR1 and CDR2: MNHEY, SVGEGT. The CDR3 nucleotides are TGTGCCAGCAGTTACTTACTAGGGGGCTCCTACAATGAGCAGTTCTTC. Amino acids: CASSYLLGGSYNEQFF.

This clonotype was observed many times. V usage is TRBV2 and J usage is TRBJ1-1, with D unclear. The V gene's germline CDR1 is SNHLY and CDR2 FYNNEI. The V end lost 4 bases, the J end lost 0 bases, and 6 bases lay between the germline ends. The CDR3 is made up of 13 amino acids. The CDR3 region is CASSVQLNTEAFF. CDR3 sequence (DNA): TGTGCCAGCAGTGTACAGTTGAACACTGAAGCTTTCTTT.

This clonotype came up many times. The V gene is TRBV15, the J gene TRBJ2-7; the match to TRBD1 covers 7 bases. The CDR3 spans 13 residues. Per germline, CDR1 LNHNV and CDR2 YYDKDF (reference sequence). The V and J ends lost 5 bases and 3 bases, in that order; junction bases with no gene match: 4. The CDR3: CATSVGTVYEQYF. The CDR3 nucleotides read TGTGCCACCAGCGTCGGGACAGTCTACGAGCAGTACTTC.

In this sample, this clonotype turned up many times. The chain couples TRBV3-1 to TRBJ2-3, with D perhaps TRBD2 (6 bases). This CDR3 is 16 amino acids long. With 4 bases removed from V and 6 bases from J, the gap between germline ends came to 20 bases. Germline loops: CDR1 LGHDT, CDR2 YNNKEL (reference sequence). As DNA, the CDR3 is TGTGCCAGCAGCCCACCCGCGAGCCGGGAGCCCGATACGCAGTATTTT. Its protein product is CASSPPASREPDTQYF.

This clonotype was found many times. V gene TRBV3-1 combines with J gene TRBJ2-7; the match to TRBD1 covers 7 bases. Germline assignment: CDR1 LGHDT and CDR2 YNNKEL (reference sequence). V lost 7 bases and J lost 3; bases outside the gene matches: 9. This CDR3 has 14 residues. In DNA, the CDR3 is TGTGCCAGCACCCTGACAGGGTCTGACTACGAGCAGTACTTC. The encoded protein is CASTLTGSDYEQYF.

About this clonotype itself: Given a much more abundant clone one base away, this may be a read error. The chain recombines TRBV6-1 with TRBJ1-3; D gene unclear. CDR1 is MNHNS and CDR2 is SASEGT in the germline V gene. This CDR3 spans 12 amino acids. CDR3 nucleotide sequence: TGTGTCAGCAGTGACGAGGGATACACCATATATTTT. Its translation is CVSSDEGYTIYF.

Many counts were recorded for this clonotype. V usage is TRBV28 and J usage is TRBJ1-5; D ambiguous. V lost 3 bases and J lost 6, with 6 bases in between. The CDR3 loop spans 12 amino acids. Germline CDR1 and CDR2: MDHEN and SYDVKM. The CDR3 DNA follows: TGTGCCAGCAGTTTTTCGGTTCAGCCCCAGCATTTT. Protein sequence: CASSFSVQPQHF.

This clonotype appeared many times. The chain links TRBV20-1 to TRBJ2-7; D unresolved. Germline values: CDR1 DFQATT, CDR2 SNEGSKA (reference sequence). The CDR3 runs 11 residues. V was cut by 2 bases and J by 1 base, with 3 bases left in between. The CDR3 protein is CSARWSYEQYF. CDR3 nucleotide sequence: TGCAGTGCTAGATGGTCCTACGAGCAGTACTTC.

The CDR3 region has the DNA TGTGCCAGCAGCTCCCCTAGCAGGACAGGGAGGAGCGATGACACTGAAGCTTTCTTT. Its translation is CASSSPSRTGRSDDTEAFF. The rearrangement joins TRBV7-2 to TRBJ1-1, with TRBD1 identical over 8 bases. Germline values: CDR1 SGHTA, CDR2 FQGNSA. The V and J ends lost 4 bases and 3 bases, in that order; junction bases with no gene match: 19. This CDR3 spans 19 amino acids.

This clonotype was detected only a few times. This chain links TRBV5-6 with TRBJ2-2; tentative D call: TRBD1 (6 bases). The germline V and J ends were trimmed by 1 base and 4 bases, with 14 bases remaining between them. This CDR3 is 16 amino acids long. Germline CDR1 and CDR2: SGHDT and YYEEEE. This chain's CDR3 is CASSLRGGAGTGELFF. In DNA, the CDR3 is TGTGCCAGCAGCTTGCGTGGGGGCGCCGGCACCGGGGAGCTGTTTTTT.

V is TRBV6-5 and J is TRBJ1-1; D is unclear. The ends were cut back, 4 bases at V and 0 bases at J, with 6 bases in the middle. This CDR3 contains 13 residues. Germline-derived CDR1 and CDR2 are MNHEY and SVGAGI. The CDR3 nucleotides are TGTGCCAGCAGTTCCAGGTTGAACACTGAAGCTTTCTTT. Its protein product is CASSSRLNTEAFF.

The chain joins TRBV20-1 to TRBJ2-7; TRBD1 is a possible D gene (5 bases). Germline CDR1 reads DFQATT; CDR2 reads SNEGSKA (reference sequence). The CDR3 has 14 residues. V shed 0 bases and J shed 0 bases, with 9 bases lying between them. The CDR3 region has the DNA TGCAGTGCTAGAGATGAAAGGGGCTCCTACGAGCAGTACTTC. Protein: CSARDERGSYEQYF.

The CDR3 is CASSSPLQETQYF. In DNA, the CDR3 is TGTGCCAGCAGCTCCCCCCTCCAAGAGACCCAGTACTTC. This sequence joins TRBV7-9 and TRBJ2-5, with unresolved D. Trimming took 4 bases from V and 1 from J, leaving 7 bases between them. The CDR3 runs 13 residues. Looked up from germline, CDR1 is SEHNR and CDR2 is FQNEAQ (reference sequence).

This clonotype was detected ten times or more. CDR3 protein: CSTLQGAGTEAFF. The CDR3 DNA reads as TGCAGCACGTTACAGGGGGCTGGCACTGAAGCTTTCTTT. The chain links TRBV29-1 to TRBJ1-1, with 9 bases identical to TRBD1. This CDR3 has 13 residues. V was clipped by 8 bases and J by 4 bases; unmatched bases: 8. Germline CDR1 SQVTM, CDR2 ANQGSEA.

This rearrangement joins TRBV27 to TRBJ1-1; D perhaps matches TRBD1 (6 bases). Germline-derived CDR1 and CDR2 are MNHEY and SMNVEV (reference sequence). Between the trimmed V and J ends, which lost 6 bases and 0 bases, there was a span of 11 bases. This CDR3 spans 14 amino acids. CDR3 DNA sequence: TGTGCCAGCAGAAAACAGGGATTGAACACTGAAGCTTTCTTT. Translated: CASRKQGLNTEAFF.

The CDR3 reads CASSVEFGNGYTF. The CDR3 nucleotides read TGTGCCAGCAGCGTAGAATTCGGGAATGGCTACACCTTC. This chain connects TRBV9 to TRBJ1-2; no definite D call. The CDR3 length is 13 residues. Between the trimmed V and J ends, which lost 0 bases and 6 bases, there was a span of 9 bases. The germline V gene has CDR1 SGDLS and CDR2 YYNGEE.

There are many counts of this clonotype. The CDR3 region has the DNA TGTGCCAGCAGCTTCGGCAGCGCCGAGACCCAGTACTTC. Its protein is CASSFGSAETQYF. This chain links TRBV11-2 with TRBJ2-5, with D unclear. Trimming took off 3 bases at V and 5 bases at J, with 10 bases between the two ends. The germline CDR1 and CDR2 sequences are SGHAT and FQNNGV. This CDR3 is built from 13 residues. Filled out from reference TRBV11-2 and TRBJ2-5, the complete variable domain reads EAGVAQSPRYKIIEKRQSVAFWCNPISGHATLYWYQQILGQGPKLLIQFQNNGVVDDSQLPKDRFSAERLKGVDSTLKIQPAKLEDSAVYLCASSFGSAETQYFGPGTRLLVL.

This clonotype was picked up many times. J is TRBJ2-1 and V is TRBV20-1; 10 bases line up with TRBD2. This CDR3 contains 17 residues. Germline CDR1 reads DFQATT; CDR2 reads SNEGSKA (reference sequence). The ends lost 1 base at V and 7 bases at J; junction bases unmatched: 13. CDR3 loop: CSARGPLAGDPLNEQFF. Written as DNA, the CDR3 is TGCAGTGCTAGAGGGCCCCTAGCGGGAGATCCTCTGAATGAGCAGTTCTTC.

This clonotype was counted many times. The V gene is TRBV6-1, the J gene TRBJ1-2; no clear D. Germline values: CDR1 MNHNS, CDR2 SASEGT. The CDR3 runs 13 residues. V was shortened by 5 bases and J by 5 bases, with 12 bases between the two germline ends. The CDR3 spells CASSQDGLYGYTF. The CDR3 DNA reads as TGTGCCAGCAGTCAGGACGGCCTGTATGGCTACACCTTC.

This clonotype was seen many times. The chain is built from TRBV6-1 and TRBJ1-1; D gene uncertain. The V gene lost 0 bases and the J gene lost 5 bases, with 16 bases spanning the gap. CDR1 MNHNS and CDR2 SASEGT come from the germline V gene. CDR3 size: 16 residues. CDR3 loop: CASSEALLPGRTEAFF. The CDR3, as DNA: TGTGCCAGCAGTGAAGCGCTTCTTCCCGGGCGGACTGAAGCTTTCTTT.

This rearrangement joins TRBV9 to TRBJ2-3, with D maybe TRBD1 (7 bases). CDR1 SGDLS and CDR2 YYNGEE come from the germline V gene. This CDR3 contains 18 residues. The V end was cut by 4 bases, the J end by 0 bases, with 21 bases between. As DNA, the CDR3 is TGTGCCAGCAGCTGGGACAGTAGCGGCGTTCCTAGCACAGATACGCAGTATTTT. This encodes CASSWDSSGVPSTDTQYF.

This clonotype was seen only a few times. The chain uses TRBV19 and TRBJ2-1, with 15 bases fitting TRBD2. The germline gives CDR1 LNHDA, CDR2 SQIVND (reference sequence). The CDR3 is made up of 14 amino acids. J lost 14 bases, V lost 5 bases, and 7 bases had no gene match. CDR3 sequence reads: CASSAGLAGGGEFF. In DNA form, the CDR3 reads TGTGCCAGTAGTGCGGGACTAGCGGGAGGTGGGGAGTTCTTC. Together with reference TRBV19 and TRBJ2-1, the CDR3 gives the full variable domain: DGGITQSPKYLFRKEGQNVTLSCEQNLNHDAMYWYRQDPGQGLRLIYYSQIVNDFQKGDIAEGYSVSREKKESFPLTVTSAQKNPTAFYLCASSAGLAGGGEFFGPGTRLTVL.

The rearrangement uses TRBV9 and TRBJ1-6, with D unclear. In germline, CDR1 is SGDLS, CDR2 YYNGEE. The CDR3 has 16 residues. V was cut by 1 base and J by 0 bases, with 8 bases left in between. The CDR3 loop reads CASSVTPSSYNSPLHF. The CDR3 region has the DNA TGTGCCAGCAGCGTAACGCCGAGCTCCTATAATTCACCCCTCCACTTT.